This T cell receptor (beta chain) came from a study of radiotherapy plus CTLA-4 blockade in lung cancer. Across the whole study: Objective responses were documented in over 15% of patients, with disease control in roughly 34%. Notes on the study in general: Among blood TCR repertoires after radiotherapy plus ipilimumab, tumor-derived clones expanded. Reports state that early shifts in blood T cell clones, with interferon-beta, best predicted response.

This clone was detected only a few times. Its matching antigen is unknown. Sequencing was performed with immunoSEQ multiplex PCR; in TCRdb, only in-frame clones are kept and a portion is missing. The profile shows roughly 50,000 clones, 75% to 85% of them singletons. In chemo-refractory metastatic non-small-cell lung cancer, patients got ipilimumab CTLA-4 blockade together with focal radiation. The CDR3 loop spans 17 amino acids. Per germline, CDR1 LNHDA and CDR2 SQIVND (reference sequence). Trimming at V came to 3 bases and at J to 2 bases, leaving 5 bases not matched to a gene. This specimen was peripheral blood, taken from a patient treated with radiotherapy plus ipilimumab. This sequence originates from a human donor with non-small cell lung cancer who had stable disease on radiotherapy plus ipilimumab. The genes are TRBV19 and TRBJ2-3; TRBD2 agrees at 13 bases. CDR3 sequence: CASSIRGLAGVTDTQYF. In nucleotides, the CDR3 is TGTGCCAGTAGTATCCGAGGACTAGCGGGAGTCACAGATACGCAGTATTTT.